These T cell receptor beta chains were read from a single sample in a study of blood T cell repertoires in COVID-19. Assay used: immunoSEQ multiplex PCR; TCRdb lists only in-frame clones, some missing. The profile shows fewer than 300,000 clones, 86% of them singletons. Sequences were obtained from peripheral blood. These receptors came from a man aged 35 to 55 who had recovered from COVID-19. CDR3s include the opening cysteine and the closing phenylalanine or tryptophan. The D gene is left open where the match is weak. The size field is filled for only some rows; it gives once, few, many or a size class.

D: TRBD1
V: TRBV9
J: TRBJ1-2
size: .
DNA: TGTGCCAGCAGCCCCTCCACTGGGACAGGGGCTAACTATGGCTACACCTTC
CDR3: CASSPSTGTGANYGYTF

D: .
V: TRBV9
J: TRBJ2-5
size: .
DNA: TGTGCCAGCAGCGTGGGGGGAACCGTTGCTCTACAAGAGACCCAGTACTTC
CDR3: CASSVGGTVALQETQYF

D: TRBD1
V: TRBV4-2
J: TRBJ2-3
size: few
DNA: TGTGCCAGCAGCCCCAGGACAGGGGGTCACGCAGATACGCAGTATTTT
CDR3: CASSPRTGGHADTQYF

D: .
V: TRBV5-3
J: TRBJ2-7
size: .
DNA: TGTGCCAGAAGCTTGGGTTGCGGGGAGTACGAGCAGTACTTC
CDR3: CARSLGCGEYEQYF

D: TRBD2
V: TRBV5-6
J: TRBJ2-1
size: .
DNA: TGTGCCAGCAGCTCTCTAGCGGGAGGCCTCCAATCGAATGAGCAGTTCTTC
CDR3: CASSSLAGGLQSNEQFF

D: TRBD1
V: TRBV28
J: TRBJ1-2
size: once
DNA: TGTGCCAGCAGGACAGGGGGTGGTTTGTGGGGCTACACCTTC
CDR3: CASRTGGGLWGYTF

D: .
V: TRBV7-2
J: TRBJ2-3
size: .
DNA: TGTGCCAGCAGCTTAGCGAGGGTGACAGATACGCAGTATTTT
CDR3: CASSLARVTDTQYF

D: TRBD2
V: TRBV5-1
J: TRBJ2-7
size: .
DNA: TGCGCCAGCAGCTTGGCGGGAGGAGGGTACGAGCAGTACTTC
CDR3: CASSLAGGGYEQYF

D: TRBD1
V: TRBV20-1
J: TRBJ1-5
size: few
DNA: TGCAGTGCTAGTCCTACCCGACAGGGGGATCAGCCCCAGCATTTT
CDR3: CSASPTRQGDQPQHF

D: .
V: TRBV7-2
J: TRBJ2-2
size: .
DNA: TGTGCCAGCAGCTCCCGGACTGAGAGGGAGCTGTTTTTT
CDR3: CASSSRTERELFF

D: TRBD2
V: TRBV6-5
J: TRBJ2-1
size: .
DNA: TGTGCCAGCAGCTGGGTGACTAGCGGGAACAATGAGCAGTTCTTC
CDR3: CASSWVTSGNNEQFF

D: .
V: TRBV27
J: TRBJ1-2
size: .
DNA: TGTGCCCGACTTGTCGAGTGCCGCCATATATACGGCTACACCTTC
CDR3: CARLVECRHIYGYTF

D: TRBD2
V: TRBV6-2/TRBV6-3
J: TRBJ2-2
size: .
DNA: TGTGCCAGCAGTTACTCGCGACTAGCGGGAGGATACACCGGGGAGCTGTTTTTT
CDR3: CASSYSRLAGGYTGELFF

D: .
V: TRBV15
J: TRBJ2-1
size: .
DNA: TGTGCCACCAGCCTGGGGGGGGCAACCTACAATGAGCAGTTCTTC
CDR3: CATSLGGATYNEQFF

D: .
V: TRBV6-5
J: TRBJ2-3
size: .
DNA: TGTGCCAGCAGTTACACCTACACAGATACGCAGTATTTT
CDR3: CASSYTYTDTQYF

D: TRBD2
V: TRBV10-3
J: TRBJ2-1
size: once
DNA: TGTGCCATCAGTTACCAGAGAGCGGGGGCATACAATGAGCAGTTCTTC
CDR3: CAISYQRAGAYNEQFF

D: TRBD2
V: TRBV6-2/TRBV6-3
J: TRBJ2-3
size: once
DNA: TGTGCCAGCAGTTACGCGGGGGGGAAAGGGCAGTATTTT
CDR3: CASSYAGGKGQYF

D: TRBD2
V: TRBV4-3
J: TRBJ2-7
size: .
DNA: TGCGCCAGCCCCCGGGGAGGGGCCTACGAGCAGTACTTC
CDR3: CASPRGGAYEQYF

D: .
V: TRBV12-2
J: TRBJ2-3
size: few
DNA: TGTGCAAGTCGCTTAGCGCGGTCTAGCGGGAGGGCCAGCACAGATACGCAGTATTTT
CDR3: CASRLARSSGRASTDTQYF

D: .
V: TRBV27
J: TRBJ1-5
size: few
DNA: TGTGCCAGCAGTTTCGGACAGAGCAATCAGCCCCAGCATTTT
CDR3: CASSFGQSNQPQHF

D: .
V: TRBV21-1
J: TRBJ2-1
size: .
DNA: TGTGCCAGCAGCAAAGTCGTGGCGGCCACCTACAATGAGCAGTTCTTC
CDR3: CASSKVVAATYNEQFF

D: .
V: TRBV6-2/TRBV6-3
J: TRBJ2-1
size: .
DNA: TGTGCCAGCAGCCCCGGGACTCCCAGCTCCTACAATGAGCAGTTCTTC
CDR3: CASSPGTPSSYNEQFF

D: .
V: TRBV6-6
J: TRBJ2-1
size: .
DNA: TGTGCCAGCAGTCGAAACACCCGAGGGTTGTTCAATGAGCAGTTCTTC
CDR3: CASSRNTRGLFNEQFF

D: .
V: TRBV3-1/TRBV3-2
J: TRBJ2-3
size: once
DNA: TGTGCCAGCAGCCAACCCCCGACAGATACGCAGTATTTT
CDR3: CASSQPPTDTQYF

D: .
V: TRBV6-5
J: TRBJ1-4
size: once
DNA: TGTGCCAGCAGTTACCGGGGGTTAAATGAAAAACTGTTTTTT
CDR3: CASSYRGLNEKLFF

D: TRBD1
V: TRBV7-9
J: TRBJ2-1
size: .
DNA: TGTGCCAGCAAACAGGGGGCAGGGTACAATGAGCAGTTCTTC
CDR3: CASKQGAGYNEQFF

D: .
V: TRBV7-2
J: TRBJ2-7
size: .
DNA: TGTGCCAGCAGCCAAGGACTAAATGCCAAAACATATTACTCCTACGAGCAGTACTTC
CDR3: CASSQGLNAKTYYSYEQYF

D: TRBD1
V: TRBV11-1
J: TRBJ2-7
size: once
DNA: TGTGCCAGCAGCTTACACACAGGGGGGACACTCTACGAGCAGTACTTC
CDR3: CASSLHTGGTLYEQYF

D: TRBD1
V: TRBV6-2/TRBV6-3
J: TRBJ2-2
size: .
DNA: TGTGCCAGCAGCCCCCGCGGGGGACAGGGGGTCGGGGAGCTGTTTTTT
CDR3: CASSPRGGQGVGELFF

D: TRBD1
V: TRBV27
J: TRBJ1-6
size: many
DNA: TGTGCCACACGCGGGACAGGGTTAAGAAGTGGGGTTTCACCCCTCCACTTT
CDR3: CATRGTGLRSGVSPLHF

D: TRBD2
V: TRBV27
J: TRBJ2-1
size: once
DNA: TGTGCCAGCAGGCAGAGACTAGCGGGGGGGCGAGAGCAGTTCTTC
CDR3: CASRQRLAGGREQFF

D: .
V: TRBV2
J: TRBJ2-7
size: .
DNA: TGTGCCAGCAGGTCGCAGGGATACGAGCAGTACTTC
CDR3: CASRSQGYEQYF

D: .
V: TRBV4-2
J: TRBJ2-2
size: .
DNA: TGTGCCAGCAGCCAAGATCTACGAGGGAAACCCGGGGAGCTGTTTTTT
CDR3: CASSQDLRGKPGELFF

D: TRBD1
V: TRBV29-1
J: TRBJ1-1
size: .
DNA: TGCAGCGTCCCCCGACAGGGCACCCACACTGGAGAAGCTTTCTTT
CDR3: CSVPRQGTHTGEAFF

D: .
V: TRBV6-5
J: TRBJ2-1
size: .
DNA: TGTGCCAGCAGTTACTCGAGTAGCGGAGCTTACAATGAGCAGTTCTTC
CDR3: CASSYSSSGAYNEQFF

D: TRBD1
V: TRBV5-1
J: TRBJ2-3
size: .
DNA: TGCGCCAGCAGCTGGCAGGGGGCCGGCACAGATACGCAGTATTTT
CDR3: CASSWQGAGTDTQYF

D: .
V: TRBV19
J: TRBJ2-5
size: .
DNA: TGTGCCAGTAGCTCCGGGGGCAGGGGGACACAAGAGACCCAGTACTTC
CDR3: CASSSGGRGTQETQYF

D: .
V: TRBV11-3
J: TRBJ2-1
size: .
DNA: TGTGCCAGCAGCTTAGGACTTTACAATGAGCAGTTCTTC
CDR3: CASSLGLYNEQFF

D: TRBD2
V: TRBV6-4
J: TRBJ2-2
size: once
DNA: TGTGCCAGCAGTGCCTCGACTAGCGGGGCGAACACCGGGGAGCTGTTTTTT
CDR3: CASSASTSGANTGELFF

D: TRBD1
V: TRBV4-1
J: TRBJ2-7
size: .
DNA: TGCGCCAGCAGCCAAGAGGGACAGGGCCCCTACGAGCAGTACTTC
CDR3: CASSQEGQGPYEQYF

D: .
V: TRBV6-5
J: TRBJ2-7
size: few
DNA: TGTGCCAGCAGTCGACTCGCCCCTTCCTACGAGCAGTACTTC
CDR3: CASSRLAPSYEQYF

D: .
V: TRBV19
J: TRBJ1-2
size: .
DNA: TGTGCCAGTAGTGAGGGTCGGAACTATGGCTACACCTTC
CDR3: CASSEGRNYGYTF

D: .
V: TRBV5-1
J: TRBJ1-1
size: .
DNA: TGCGCCAGCAGCGCGGGGGCCTACCAAGCTTTCTTT
CDR3: CASSAGAYQAFF

D: .
V: TRBV6-6
J: TRBJ1-1
size: .
DNA: TGTGCCAGCAGAGACAGCAGCATGAACACTGAAGCTTTCTTT
CDR3: CASRDSSMNTEAFF

D: TRBD2
V: TRBV4-3
J: TRBJ2-3
size: .
DNA: TGCGCCAGCAGCCAAGACGGCCTAGCGGGGGCAGATACGCAGTATTTT
CDR3: CASSQDGLAGADTQYF

D: .
V: TRBV11-2
J: TRBJ2-1
size: .
DNA: TGTGCCAGCAGCCTTCGACAGGCCCCCTACAATGAGCAGTTCTTC
CDR3: CASSLRQAPYNEQFF

D: .
V: TRBV21-1
J: TRBJ2-7
size: .
DNA: TGTGCCAGCAGCAATCGACTAGCGGGGGGCTCCTACGAGCAGTACTTC
CDR3: CASSNRLAGGSYEQYF

D: .
V: TRBV19
J: TRBJ2-7
size: .
DNA: TGTGCCAGTAGTATGCGCCAATCCTACGAGCAGTACTTC
CDR3: CASSMRQSYEQYF

D: .
V: TRBV4-2
J: TRBJ1-4
size: .
DNA: TGTGCCAGCAGTACGTCCCTAGGAGGCCTGTTTTTT
CDR3: CASSTSLGGLFF

D: .
V: TRBV30
J: TRBJ1-5
size: .
DNA: TGTGCCTGGAGCCCTGGGCGCAATCAGCCCCAGCATTTT
CDR3: CAWSPGRNQPQHF

D: TRBD1
V: TRBV19
J: TRBJ1-1
size: .
DNA: TGTGCCAGTAGGGAGGGACAGACGAACACTGAAGCTTTCTTT
CDR3: CASREGQTNTEAFF

D: TRBD2
V: TRBV7-2
J: TRBJ2-3
size: .
DNA: TGTGCCAGCAGCTTGGGGGGGTTAGTAACAGATACGCAGTATTTT
CDR3: CASSLGGLVTDTQYF

D: .
V: TRBV5-8
J: TRBJ2-2
size: .
DNA: TGTGCCAGCAGCTTAGGACAGAGGAACACCGGGGAGCTGTTTTTT
CDR3: CASSLGQRNTGELFF

D: TRBD2
V: TRBV7-6
J: TRBJ2-7
size: .
DNA: TGTGCCAGCAGCCATATACTCCCGGGAGGGAGGGACGAGCAGTACTTC
CDR3: CASSHILPGGRDEQYF